The 8 T cell receptor beta chains in this list originate from one sample, sequenced in a study of cytomegalovirus exposure and HLA in healthy donors. PCR involved 60 Vbeta and 13 Jbeta primers. The assay was immunoSEQ multiplex PCR, and TCRdb's table has in-frame clones only and misses some. The data contain over 150,000 clones, under 80% of them seen just once; the ten biggest clones take up 2.1%. Sample: PBMCs. The receptor source for this set is a man younger than 40 in good health and CMV-seronegative.

The gene calls are TRBV7-3 and TRBJ2-1; TRBD2 matches at 8 bases. This CDR3 is built from 13 residues. Trimming removed 1 base from V and 9 bases from J; junction bases left unmatched: 2. Germline V gives CDR1 SGHTA, CDR2 FQGTGA. In nucleotides, the CDR3 is TGTGCCAGCAGCTTAAAAGCGGGGGTTGAGCAGTTCTTC. It encodes CASSLKAGVEQFF.

The V and J genes are TRBV5-1 and TRBJ1-1; D unclear. The CDR3 consists of 13 residues. The V and J ends lost 1 base and 3 bases respectively, with 7 bases between them. In germline, CDR1 is SGHRS, CDR2 YFSETQ. The CDR3 DNA reads TGCGCCAGCAGCTTGTCCCCCGACACTGAAGCTTTCTTT. This sequence encodes CASSLSPDTEAFF.

The chain links TRBV6-1 to TRBJ1-3; D remains unclear. The V gene's germline CDR1 is MNHNS and CDR2 SASEGT. Trimming shortened V by 1 base and J by 1 base, and 8 bases separated the two germline ends. The CDR3 is made up of 15 amino acids. The CDR3 here is CASSEGDTSGNTIYF. DNA of the CDR3: TGTGCCAGCAGTGAAGGAGACACTTCTGGAAACACCATATATTTT.

V and J are TRBV5-6 and TRBJ2-7; tentatively, D is TRBD2 (5 bases). The CDR3 is 13 residues long. The ends were cut back, 4 bases at V and 1 base at J, with 9 bases in the middle. The germline gives CDR1 SGHDT, CDR2 YYEEEE. The CDR3 DNA reads TGTGCCAGCAGCGCGGGCCGATCCTACGAGCAGTACTTC. Translating it yields CASSAGRSYEQYF.

The rearrangement links TRBV4-3 to TRBJ1-4, with D possibly matching TRBD1 (6 bases). V lost 0 bases, J lost 5 bases, and 10 bases lay in between. The CDR3 spans 15 residues. The germline V gene encodes CDR1 LGHNA and CDR2 YSLEER. The CDR3 DNA is TGCGCCAGCAGCCAAGATAACAGGGAAAATGAAAAACTGTTTTTT. Translating it yields CASSQDNRENEKLFF.

In DNA, the CDR3 is TGCGCCAGCAGCCGCGTTGGGCAGGGGGCCCCTGGAAACACCATATATTTT. Amino acid sequence: CASSRVGQGAPGNTIYF. The rearrangement uses TRBV5-1 and TRBJ1-3, with 8 positions matching TRBD1. The CDR3 covers 17 residues. Germline V CDR1 and CDR2: SGHRS, YFSETQ. After removal of 4 bases from V and 2 bases from J, the junction contained 11 bases not matched to a gene.

The CDR3 DNA is TGTGCCAGCAGCTTGGGCACAGGGGCTATAAGGGACTACACCTTC. Amino acids: CASSLGTGAIRDYTF. The chain links TRBV5-4 to TRBJ1-2; TRBD1 matches 7 bases. Per the germline V gene, CDR1 is SGHNT and CDR2 is YYREEE (reference sequence). This CDR3 is built from 15 residues. After removal of 0 bases from V and 10 bases from J, the junction contained 12 bases not matched to a gene.

CDR3 region: CASRNFPSEQYF. The CDR3 coding sequence is TGTGCCAGCAGGAACTTCCCTAGCGAGCAGTACTTC. V and J are TRBV6-1 and TRBJ2-7; D is uncertain. The germline V gene encodes CDR1 MNHNS and CDR2 SASEGT. Trimming cost V 6 bases and J 6 bases, with 12 bases left between them. The CDR3 spans 12 residues.